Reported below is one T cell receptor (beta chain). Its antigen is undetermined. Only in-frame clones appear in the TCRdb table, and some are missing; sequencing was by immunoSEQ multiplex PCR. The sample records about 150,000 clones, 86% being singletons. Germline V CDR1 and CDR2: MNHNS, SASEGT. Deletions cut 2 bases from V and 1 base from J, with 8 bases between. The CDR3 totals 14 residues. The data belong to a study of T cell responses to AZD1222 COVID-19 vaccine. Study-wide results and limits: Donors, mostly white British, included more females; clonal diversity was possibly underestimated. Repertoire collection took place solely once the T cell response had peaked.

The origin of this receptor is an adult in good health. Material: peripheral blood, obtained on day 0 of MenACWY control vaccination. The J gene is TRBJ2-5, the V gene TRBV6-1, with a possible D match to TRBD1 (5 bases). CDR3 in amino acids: CASSERGPQETQYF. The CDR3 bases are TGTGCCAGCAGTGAAAGGGGTCCCCAAGAGACCCAGTACTTC.